This T cell receptor beta chain was retrieved from a study of tumor and adjacent non-tumor tissue in lung cancer (dated by TCRdb to the late 2010s). Study-wide context: By cancer type, the cohort comprised 11 to 12 adenocarcinoma patients, 2 squamous cell carcinoma patients and 1 small cell lung cancer patient. Among the approximately 15 patients, ages ranged from about 31 to 76 years, around 10 were men and 5 were women, and disease was TNM stage I to III. A total of some 130,000,000 productive TCRbeta reads were generated by sequencing, corresponding to an average of around 3.8 million reads per sample. TCRbeta CDR3 sequencing was performed on approximately 30 paired specimens, with one tumor sample and one normal lung sample collected per patient. The study compared bulk TCRbeta repertoires from lung tumor tissue and matched distant non-tumor lung tissue of approximately 15 lung cancer patients. The research as a whole found: Younger patients had significantly higher TCR diversity, and higher tumor TCR diversity was associated with shorter overall and disease-free survival. Neither the sequencing platform nor unique molecular identifiers are named or mentioned anywhere in the methods. A significantly larger cumulative share of the repertoire was made up by the top 100 clones in normal lung than in tumor tissue. Peripheral blood was not sequenced, so blood TCRbeta repertoires were not examined in the lung cancer patients of the study. Tumor tissue showed significantly greater TCR diversity (inverse Simpson) than normal lung tissue (approximately 430 vs 150, P = 0.0075, Mann-Whitney U test). The cohort had only roughly 16 patients, and the authors noted that larger samples and more detailed clinical data are needed.

Concerning this clonotype: This receptor's antigen is unknown. Base-call qualities are not available, and no considerably larger clone is one nucleotide away.

The receptor library was made with multiplex PCR. The listed sequencing device is Illumina HiSeq 2500. TCRbeta libraries were constructed through three rounds of nested PCR with primers (Table S4) according to protocols adapted from ARM-PCR. Before sequencing, PCR products in the 200-500 bp range were cut out of the gel and cleaned up using the QIAquick gel extraction kit. The paper's data handling went like this. Reads were cleaned using Trimmomatic, were merged into complete CDR3 sequences using FLASH, and were assigned to V(D)J germline segments using MiTCR. Clonal diversity was calculated as the inverse Simpson's index using VDJtools. In-frame sequences without a premature stop codon were defined as productive reads. The public reads were quality trimmed at Q25 with fastp and then assembled into clones with MiXCR by TCRdb, keeping productive beta chains. Rows are unified per CDR3 protein, each entry keeping the most common DNA and genes. Here the V and J calls rest on TCRdb's processing, not on the authors' analysis. The sample includes about 90,000 distinct CDR3 sequences, with roughly 77% observed a single time. The ten most abundant clones make up 21% of the sample.

RNA was extracted from bulk unsorted tissue and checked for quality with a NanoDrop ND-1000 and an Agilent 2100. The normal lung samples consisted of distant non-tumor tissue collected more than 3 cm from the tumor edge. Donors were newly diagnosed lung cancer patients admitted for thoracic surgery in China between August and November 2014, without prior chemotherapy. The study excluded patients who had received radiotherapy or chemotherapy before or who had another cancer at the same time. Surgical tissue pieces of roughly 1-2.2 cm3 were preserved in RNAlater solution and were kept at -80 degrees C until use. Taken from cysteine to phenylalanine, the CDR3 has 14 residues. This entry keeps only the CDR3 DNA: 42 bases, framed from base 1. CDR1 LNHDA and CDR2 SQIVND are derived from the germline V gene (reference sequence). V and J are truncated by 3 bases and 3 bases respectively, leaving an intervening sequence of 8 bases.

The receptor comes from a woman between 45 and 65 years old with non-small cell lung cancer. Material: distant non-tumor lung tissue. Rearrangement joined TRBV19 to TRBJ2-2; the best D guess is TRBD2, with 5 bases matching. The nucleotide sequence reads TGTGCCAGTAGTATGGACTCCGACACCGGGGAGCTGTTTTTT. Its protein product is CASSMDSDTGELFF.